Each of the 27 T cell receptor beta chains below was sequenced from the same sample in a study of blood T cell repertoires in COVID-19. Generated by immunoSEQ multiplex PCR, the TCRdb table keeps only in-frame clones and is missing some. The data contain about 74,000 clones, 65% to 90% of them seen just once; the ten biggest clones take up about 43%. Sample: peripheral blood. These receptors all stem from an elderly man with acute or convalescent COVID-19.

The CDR3: CASSPGTLYEQYF. The CDR3 region has the DNA TGTGCCAGCTCTCCCGGGACACTGTACGAGCAGTACTTC. This rearrangement joins TRBV18 to TRBJ2-7; maybe TRBD1 (6 bases). This CDR3 is built from 13 residues. Trimming left V 6 bases short and J 4 bases short, with 13 bases between. CDR1 and CDR2 from the germline V gene are KGHSH and LQKENI.

The chain employs TRBV5-1 and TRBJ2-1; TRBD1 matches at 7 bases. The CDR3 has 14 residues. Trimming took 3 bases from V and 8 from J; bases not matched to a gene: 8. Germline assignment: CDR1 SGHRS and CDR2 YFSETQ. In DNA form, the CDR3 reads TGCGCCAGCAGCTATAGACAGGGAGTGGATGAGCAGTTCTTC. It encodes CASSYRQGVDEQFF.

The chain couples TRBV10-1 to TRBJ2-1; 13 positions match TRBD2. The V gene's germline CDR1 is WNHNN and CDR2 SYGVQD (reference sequence). The CDR3 loop spans 16 amino acids. V was pared by 6 bases and J by 3 bases, with 5 bases of the junction left unmatched. This chain's CDR3 is CASRAGTSGNYNEQFF. CDR3 nucleotides: TGCGCCAGCAGAGCCGGGACTAGCGGGAACTACAATGAGCAGTTCTTC.

J is TRBJ1-2 and V is TRBV6-2 or TRBV6-3; TRBD1 agrees at 11 bases. Germline CDR1 and CDR2: MNHEY and SVGEGT. This CDR3 has 15 residues. V gave up 2 bases and J gave up 8 bases; unmatched junction bases: 7. The CDR3 coding sequence is TGTGCCAGCAGTTACCCCGGACAGGGGGCGAGGGGCTACACCTTC. Protein sequence: CASSYPGQGARGYTF.

This rearrangement joins TRBV6-5 to TRBJ2-5; TRBD1 aligns across 9 bases. In germline, CDR1 is MNHEY, CDR2 SVGAGI. V shed 6 bases and J 5 bases; nucleotides not matched to a gene: 10. This CDR3 is built from 15 residues. The CDR3 here is CASSDRPGQGETQYF. The CDR3 nucleotides are TGTGCCAGCAGCGACCGACCGGGACAGGGTGAGACCCAGTACTTC.

This chain joins TRBV2 and TRBJ1-1; TRBD1 matches at 9 bases. With 4 bases clipped from V and 1 base from J, the junction kept 4 bases outside the gene matches. CDR3 length equals 15 residues. CDR1 is SNHLY and CDR2 is FYNNEI in the germline V gene. This CDR3 is CASSGQGDSNTEAFF. CDR3 in DNA: TGTGCCAGCAGTGGACAGGGGGATTCGAACACTGAAGCTTTCTTT.

The chain employs TRBV11-2 and TRBJ1-2, with D uncertain. CDR1 is SGHAT, CDR2 FQNNGV, per germline. V lost 0 bases and J lost 7, with 6 bases in between. The length of the CDR3 is 12 residues. CDR3 sequence reads: CASSLESFGYTF. DNA of the CDR3: TGTGCCAGCAGCTTAGAGAGTTTTGGCTACACCTTC.

This clone occurred many times. This chain connects TRBV7-2 to TRBJ2-2; TRBD2 agrees at 7 bases. This CDR3 comprises 16 residues. Germline V CDR1 and CDR2: SGHTA, FQGNSA. V was pared by 2 bases and J by 3 bases, with 6 bases of the junction left unmatched. The CDR3 DNA sequence: TGTGCCAGCAGCTTATTGGGCGGGGGATACACCGGGGAGCTGTTTTTT. Translating it yields CASSLLGGGYTGELFF.

The chain has TRBV6-2 or TRBV6-3 and TRBJ2-1, with D possibly matching TRBD1 (6 bases). V was trimmed by 4 bases and J by 10 bases, leaving 14 bases between them. Germline values: CDR1 MNHEY, CDR2 SVGEGT. The CDR3 has 13 residues. The DNA of the CDR3 is TGTGCCAGCAGTTCCTTAGGGGACACAGAGCAGTTCTTC. The encoded protein is CASSSLGDTEQFF.

V is TRBV19 and J is TRBJ1-2; a possible D gene is TRBD1 (6 bases). The CDR3 is made up of 15 amino acids. The germline gives CDR1 LNHDA, CDR2 SQIVND (reference sequence). Trimming took 1 base from V and 6 from J, leaving 15 bases between them. The CDR3: CASSIGTVMRDGYTF. The DNA of the CDR3 is TGTGCCAGTAGTATAGGGACAGTTATGAGGGATGGCTACACCTTC. Using reference TRBV19 and TRBJ1-2 for the parts outside the CDR3, the full variable domain is DGGITQSPKYLFRKEGQNVTLSCEQNLNHDAMYWYRQDPGQGLRLIYYSQIVNDFQKGDIAEGYSVSREKKESFPLTVTSAQKNPTAFYLCASSIGTVMRDGYTFGSGTRLTVV.

The rearrangement uses TRBV5-1 and TRBJ2-5; 7 bases line up with TRBD2. Trimming took 7 bases from V and 5 from J; bases not matched to a gene: 8. Germline V lookup: CDR1 SGHRS, CDR2 YFSETQ. The CDR3 runs 13 residues. The CDR3 DNA reads as TGCGCCAGCGAGGCCGGGGGGAGGGAGACCCAGTACTTC. It yields the protein CASEAGGRETQYF.

Only one count was recorded for this clone. The chain joins TRBV10-1 to TRBJ2-5; TRBD1 matches at 7 bases. The germline V gene encodes CDR1 WNHNN and CDR2 SYGVQD (reference sequence). J was trimmed by 1 base and V by 3 bases; bases with no gene match: 2. The CDR3 spans 14 residues. The CDR3 here is CASSDGTAQETQYF. The DNA of the CDR3 is TGCGCCAGCAGTGACGGGACAGCCCAAGAGACCCAGTACTTC.

V gene TRBV11-2 combines with J gene TRBJ2-2, with a weak D call TRBD2 (6 bases). Trimming stripped 4 bases from V and 7 bases from J, with 25 bases between. In germline, CDR1 is SGHAT, CDR2 FQNNGV. The CDR3 sequence is 18 residues long. CDR3 loop: CASSSSKGGAPWDGELFF. The CDR3 nucleotides are TGTGCCAGCAGCTCGTCGAAAGGAGGGGCCCCCTGGGACGGGGAGCTGTTTTTT.

V usage is TRBV11-1 and J usage is TRBJ1-4; D gene ambiguous. There are 15 residues in the CDR3. The germline CDR1 and CDR2 sequences are SGHAT and FQDESV (reference sequence). V gave up 3 bases and J gave up 8 bases, with 16 bases separating them. The CDR3 DNA sequence: TGTGCCAGCAGCTTCCGAACCGGGTCTGCCGAAAAACTGTTTTTT. Amino acids: CASSFRTGSAEKLFF.

J is TRBJ2-2 and V is TRBV21-1; the D call in the table, TRBD2, was not verified against the DNA. TRBV21-1 is a documented pseudogene. The CDR3 has 17 residues. The CDR3 nucleotides are TGTGCCAGCAGCCGCGGGGCGGGAGATTTGGGCACCGGGGAGCTGTTTTTT. Its translation is CASSRGAGDLGTGELFF.

This clone occurred a few times. This chain links TRBV5-1 with TRBJ2-2; D may be TRBD2 (5 bases). The CDR3 spans 13 residues. The V and J ends lost 8 bases and 4 bases respectively, with 12 bases between them. Germline assignment: CDR1 SGHRS and CDR2 YFSETQ. The chain's CDR3 is CASRLLTTGELFF. CDR3 DNA: TGCGCCAGTCGACTACTCACCACCGGGGAGCTGTTTTTT.

This clone was counted ten times or more. The V and J genes are TRBV7-9 and TRBJ1-4; 9 bases agree with TRBD1. This CDR3 spans 16 amino acids. From germline, CDR1 is SEHNR and CDR2 FQNEAQ (reference sequence). V shed 5 bases, J shed 8 bases, and the junction held 12 bases outside the gene matches. The CDR3 loop is CASSDDTGTGIEKLFF. CDR3 bases: TGTGCCAGCAGCGACGACACCGGGACAGGGATCGAAAAACTGTTTTTT.

This clone was observed a single time. Relative to the germline gene, one junction end is altered; a read error may explain this. V is TRBV29-1 and J is TRBJ1-3, with TRBD1 identical over 8 bases. From germline, CDR1 is SQVTM and CDR2 ANQGSEA. The CDR3 length is 15 residues. The CDR3 coding sequence is TGCAGCGTCGAAGGGACAGGCTACTCTGGAAACACCATATATTTT. Its translation is CSVEGTGYSGNTIYF.

The rearrangement links TRBV11-1 to TRBJ2-3; 9 bases map to TRBD2. CDR3 size: 16 residues. Germline CDR1 and CDR2: SGHAT and FQDESV (reference sequence). V lost 2 bases and J lost 2; bases outside the gene matches: 5. CDR3 sequence (DNA): TGTGCCAGCAGCTTAAGCGGGGGGCAGATCACAGATACGCAGTATTTT. Amino acid sequence: CASSLSGGQITDTQYF.

The V and J genes are TRBV28 and TRBJ1-5; TRBD1 matches at 7 bases. V lost 6 bases to trimming and J lost 7 bases; unmatched junction nucleotides: 15. Germline CDR1 reads MDHEN; CDR2 reads SYDVKM. The CDR3 is made up of 16 amino acids. CDR3 in amino acids: CASSDIPTGKGQPQHF. CDR3 in DNA: TGTGCCAGCAGCGATATCCCGACAGGGAAGGGCCAGCCCCAGCATTTT.

The count of this clone is one. The gene calls are TRBV3-1 (or the pseudogene TRBV3-2) and TRBJ1-2, with 7 bases that match TRBD1. CDR1 LGHDT and CDR2 YNNKEL come from the germline V gene (reference sequence). The CDR3 contains 14 residues. The V segment lost 5 bases and the J segment 4 bases; nucleotides outside the gene matches: 7. CDR3 coding DNA: TGTGCCAGCAGCTTTTCACAGGGGCCCTATGGCTACACCTTC. This translates into CASSFSQGPYGYTF.

The CDR3 loop reads CASSLWGQGEAALHF. The CDR3 bases are TGTGCCAGCAGTTTATGGGGACAGGGAGAAGCGGCCCTCCACTTT. This chain uses TRBV27 with TRBJ1-6, with TRBD1 matching over 9 bases. V was pared by 1 base and J by 14 bases, with 9 bases of the junction left unmatched. The CDR3 length is 15 residues. Germline CDR1 reads MNHEY; CDR2 reads SMNVEV (reference sequence).

V gene TRBV5-5 combines with J gene TRBJ2-1; 11 nucleotides agree with TRBD1. This CDR3 is 15 amino acids long. V shed 3 bases, J shed 6 bases, and the junction held 5 bases outside the gene matches. Germline assignment: CDR1 SGHKS and CDR2 YYEKEE (reference sequence). The CDR3 sequence is CASSSGQGAVNEQFF. The CDR3 DNA sequence: TGTGCCAGCAGCTCAGGACAGGGGGCAGTCAATGAGCAGTTCTTC.

In DNA form, the CDR3 reads TGTGCCAGTAGTACCAGGGACAGCCGAAAAGGCGGGGAGCTGTTTTTT. This encodes CASSTRDSRKGGELFF. V usage is TRBV19 and J usage is TRBJ2-2; the match to TRBD1 covers 7 bases. Germline V lookup: CDR1 LNHDA, CDR2 SQIVND (reference sequence). J was trimmed by 7 bases and V by 4 bases; bases with no gene match: 12. The CDR3 runs 16 residues.

The chain couples TRBV20-1 to TRBJ1-2, with TRBD1 matching over 11 bases. The germline V gene encodes CDR1 DFQATT and CDR2 SNEGSKA (reference sequence). The junction had 7 bases not matched to a gene; V was cut back by 3 bases and J by 7 bases. This CDR3 comprises 14 residues. CDR3 protein: CSASEDRGRGGYTF. CDR3 coding DNA: TGCAGTGCTAGTGAGGACAGGGGGCGCGGTGGCTACACCTTC.

The rearrangement uses TRBV10-3 and TRBJ1-2, with TRBD1 as a possible D gene (5 bases). The CDR3 has 12 amino acids. Germline assignment: CDR1 ENHRY and CDR2 SYGVKD. Trimming stripped 4 bases from V and 4 bases from J, with 7 bases between. The CDR3, as DNA: TGTGCCATCAGTGGACAGACCTATGGCTACACCTTC. This translates into CAISGQTYGYTF.

DNA of the CDR3: TGTGCCAGCAGTTACTCGCTCACAGGGCTCGAAAAACTGTTTTTT. It is translated as CASSYSLTGLEKLFF. The chain combines TRBV6-5 with TRBJ1-4; possibly TRBD1 for D (6 bases). Trimming removed 0 bases from V and 8 bases from J, with 13 bases in between. Germline values: CDR1 MNHEY, CDR2 SVGAGI. The CDR3 sequence is 15 residues long.